A single sample gave rise to the 13 T cell receptor beta chains below, sequenced in a study of shared clonotypes between healthy human individuals. Sequencing was performed with immunoSEQ multiplex PCR; in TCRdb, only in-frame clones are kept and a portion is missing. The sample lists roughly 500,000 clones; around 73% were seen once. Sequences were obtained from PBMCs. The source of these receptors is a middle-aged woman in good health. Some clones in this sample may be carry-over from other donors' samples.

This rearrangement joins TRBV27 to TRBJ2-5, with D possibly matching TRBD1 (6 bases). The CDR3 runs to 15 residues. Per germline, CDR1 MNHEY and CDR2 SMNVEV (reference sequence). V lost 3 bases, J lost 5 bases, and 16 bases lay in between. CDR3 sequence: CASSLTQGVLETQYF. CDR3 nucleotides: TGTGCCAGCAGTTTGACACAGGGAGTTTTGGAGACCCAGTACTTC.

V gene TRBV18 combines with J gene TRBJ2-3; 13 bases are a match to TRBD2. The CDR3 extends over 16 amino acids. V lost 3 bases and J lost 6; bases outside the gene matches: 6. CDR1 and CDR2 from the germline V gene are KGHSH and LQKENI. CDR3 amino acids: CASSPIGLAGVDTQYF. CDR3 DNA: TGTGCCAGCTCACCCATAGGACTAGCGGGAGTGGATACGCAGTATTTT.

A word on this clone: This may stem from a read error, because a much larger clone lies one nucleotide away. In DNA form, the CDR3 reads TGTGCCAGCAGCCCCCGCGACATGGGTGCCTACGAGCGGTACTTC. Amino acids: CASSPRDMGAYERYF. V gene TRBV11-1 combines with J gene TRBJ2-7; no firm D call. Germline CDR1 reads SGHAT; CDR2 reads FQDESV (reference sequence). CDR3 size: 15 residues.

This chain connects TRBV5-1 to TRBJ2-1; 12 nucleotides line up with TRBD2. CDR1 is SGHRS and CDR2 is YFSETQ in the germline V gene. The CDR3 covers 16 residues. V lost 5 bases and J lost 6; bases outside the gene matches: 9. The CDR3 reads CASSPPASGRANEQFF. In DNA form, the CDR3 reads TGCGCCAGCAGTCCCCCAGCTAGCGGGAGGGCCAATGAGCAGTTCTTC.

The chain links TRBV5-1 to TRBJ2-2, with D possibly TRBD2 on 6 matching bases. The ends were cut back, 1 base at V and 2 bases at J, with 12 bases in the middle. CDR3 length: 16 amino acids. The germline V gene has CDR1 SGHRS and CDR2 YFSETQ. The CDR3 bases are TGCGCCAGCAGCTTGTATGGCGGGACTAACACCGGGGAGCTGTTTTTT. It is translated as CASSLYGGTNTGELFF.

This clone occurred a few times. The CDR3 loop reads CASSYRVQAPYEQYF. The CDR3 nucleotides are TGTGCCAGCAGTTACCGCGTGCAGGCGCCCTACGAGCAGTACTTC. The chain links TRBV6-5 to TRBJ2-7; D is uncertain. The CDR3 runs 15 residues. Germline values: CDR1 MNHEY, CDR2 SVGAGI. V was clipped by 2 bases and J by 2 bases, with 13 bases between them.

This rearrangement joins TRBV7-9 to TRBJ2-3; 10 nucleotides agree with TRBD2. The germline gives CDR1 SEHNR, CDR2 FQNEAQ (reference sequence). The CDR3 is 17 residues long. Trimming at V came to 5 bases and at J to 3 bases, leaving 11 bases not matched to a gene. CDR3 nucleotide sequence: TGTGCCAGCAGCCCCACCGGGACTAGCGAACTAACAGATACGCAGTATTTT. Translation gives CASSPTGTSELTDTQYF.

This chain connects TRBV5-5 to TRBJ2-1; the D is unclear. The CDR3 totals 15 residues. Germline V CDR1 and CDR2: SGHKS, YYEKEE (reference sequence). V dropped 0 bases and J dropped 0 bases, with 7 bases sitting between them. The CDR3 loop is CASSLVTSSYNEQFF. CDR3 coding DNA: TGTGCCAGCAGCTTGGTTACGAGCTCCTACAATGAGCAGTTCTTC.

This clone was counted a single time. The chain recombines TRBV5-1 with TRBJ2-3, with 8 bases aligning to TRBD2. CDR1 is SGHRS, CDR2 YFSETQ, per germline. Unmatched junction bases numbered 8, after V lost 0 bases and J lost 5 bases. The length of the CDR3 is 16 residues. DNA of the CDR3: TGCGCCAGCAGCTTGGCCGGGGGGCTAGCGGGAGATACGCAGTATTTT. Protein product: CASSLAGGLAGDTQYF.

This clone has just one count. This rearrangement joins TRBV7-2 to TRBJ2-7, with D possibly being TRBD2 (6 bases). Trimming stripped 5 bases from V and 5 bases from J, with 19 bases between. The CDR3 has 15 residues. CDR1 SGHTA and CDR2 FQGNSA come from the germline V gene. The CDR3 spells CASSRGTPFVNEQYF. The CDR3 DNA sequence: TGTGCCAGCAGCCGAGGGACTCCCTTCGTGAACGAGCAGTACTTC.

The chain combines TRBV10-3 with TRBJ1-2, with D possibly TRBD1 on 6 matching bases. Germline V CDR1 and CDR2: ENHRY, SYGVKD. Trimming left V 2 bases short and J 6 bases short, with 10 bases between. This CDR3 is 13 amino acids long. The CDR3 protein is CAISENREDGYTF. DNA of the CDR3: TGTGCCATCAGTGAGAACAGGGAGGATGGCTACACCTTC.

V is TRBV9 and J is TRBJ2-1; TRBD2 is a possible D gene (6 bases). The germline CDR1 and CDR2 sequences are SGDLS and YYNGEE. The CDR3 consists of 16 residues. V lost 3 bases and J lost 0, with 13 bases in between. The CDR3 here is CASSGYSGSSYNEQFF. CDR3 coding DNA: TGTGCCAGCAGCGGTTATAGCGGTAGCTCCTACAATGAGCAGTTCTTC.

This clone was seen only a few times. The V call is TRBV29-1, the J call TRBJ1-6; no definite D call. The CDR3 is made up of 13 amino acids. The V gene's germline CDR1 is SQVTM and CDR2 ANQGSEA. V was cut by 4 bases and J by 6 bases, with 10 bases left in between. CDR3 in amino acids: CSVGQDLNSPLHF. The CDR3 nucleotides read TGCAGCGTTGGGCAGGACCTTAATTCACCCCTCCACTTT.